Presented here are 26 T cell receptor beta chains from one specimen sequenced in a study of cytomegalovirus exposure and HLA in healthy donors. A multiplex PCR was run with 60 Vbeta primers and 13 Jbeta primers. Using immunoSEQ multiplex PCR, the repertoire was profiled, and TCRdb retains in-frame clones only, with some absent. This sample has around 210,000 clones, with 60% to 80% found just once. Sequenced input: PBMCs. Source of these receptors: a woman under 40 in good health and CMV-seronegative.

The sample holds one count of this clone. V and J are TRBV7-2 and TRBJ2-1; tentative D call: TRBD2 (5 bases). Germline V gives CDR1 SGHTA, CDR2 FQGNSA. This CDR3 has 18 amino acids. V dropped 3 bases and J dropped 5 bases, with 23 bases sitting between them. CDR3 amino acids: CASSFPSRGLLLHNEQFF. Here the CDR3 DNA reads TGTGCCAGCAGCTTCCCCTCCCGAGGGCTCCTACTTCACAATGAGCAGTTCTTC. Variable domain in full (rest from reference TRBV7-2 and TRBJ2-1): GAGVSQSPSNKVTEKGKDVELRCDPISGHTALYWYRQSLGQGLEFLIYFQGNSAPDKSGLPSDRFSAERTGGSVSTLTIQRTQQEDSAVYLCASSFPSRGLLLHNEQFFGPGTRLTVL.

The chain links TRBV9 to TRBJ2-7; D perhaps matches TRBD1 (6 bases). Germline-derived CDR1 and CDR2 are SGDLS and YYNGEE. There are 14 residues in the CDR3. Trimming left V 4 bases short and J 2 bases short, with 13 bases between. CDR3 bases: TGTGCCAGCAGCTTTGGACAGTTTCCCTACGAGCAGTACTTC. It encodes CASSFGQFPYEQYF.

This clone was counted a few times. The chain links TRBV7-2 to TRBJ2-7, with a possible D match to TRBD2 (5 bases). V was clipped by 5 bases and J by 7 bases, with 21 bases between them. From germline, CDR1 is SGHTA and CDR2 FQGNSA. The CDR3 runs 15 residues. The CDR3 here is CASSPTHTPWEEQYF. The DNA for the CDR3 is TGTGCCAGCAGCCCAACCCATACCCCGTGGGAGGAGCAGTACTTC.

This clone was detected only once. The rearrangement joins TRBV30 to TRBJ2-5; a possible D gene is TRBD1 (7 bases). This CDR3 is built from 14 residues. Trimming removed 1 base from V and 4 bases from J, with 13 bases in between. Germline CDR1 reads GTSNPN; CDR2 reads SVGIG (reference sequence). The CDR3 spells CAWSGQGGRETQYF. Here the CDR3 DNA reads TGTGCCTGGAGTGGGCAGGGGGGACGAGAGACCCAGTACTTC. Based on the CDR3 plus reference TRBV30 and TRBJ2-5, the full variable domain is SQTIHQWPATLVQPVGSPLSLECTVEGTSNPNLYWYRQAAGRGLQLLFYSVGIGQISSEVPQNLSASRPQDRQFILSSKKLLLSDSGFYLCAWSGQGGRETQYFGPGTRLLVL.

CDR3 sequence (DNA): TGTGCCAGCAGCCTAGACAGGGCTCAGCCCCAGCATTTT. It yields the protein CASSLDRAQPQHF. The V call is TRBV11-1, the J call TRBJ1-5, with 7 bases fitting TRBD1. In germline, CDR1 is SGHAT, CDR2 FQDESV (reference sequence). This CDR3 has 13 residues. The V gene end was trimmed by 5 bases and the J gene end by 6 bases; junction bases not matched to a gene: 4. Filled out from reference TRBV11-1 and TRBJ1-5, the complete variable domain reads EAEVAQSPRYKITEKSQAVAFWCDPISGHATLYWYRQILGQGPELLVQFQDESVVDDSQLPKDRFSAERLKGVDSTLKIQPAELGDSAMYLCASSLDRAQPQHFGDGTRLSIL.

The chain has TRBV6-1 and TRBJ1-3; tentative D call: TRBD1 (5 bases). Germline lookup yields CDR1 MNHNS and CDR2 SASEGT. The germline V and J ends were trimmed by 3 bases and 2 bases, with 11 bases remaining between them. The CDR3 is made up of 15 amino acids. The CDR3 DNA reads TGTGCCAGCAGTGAGGAGGGGAGTCCTGGAAACACCATATATTTT. Protein: CASSEEGSPGNTIYF.

This clone came up a few times. The V and J genes are TRBV5-1 and TRBJ2-3, with 8 bases matching TRBD1. Germline V CDR1 and CDR2: SGHRS, YFSETQ. The CDR3 runs to 15 residues. V trimming: 3 bases; J trimming: 2 bases; junction bases outside the gene matches: 5. The CDR3 protein is CASSSRGRDTDTQYF. CDR3 bases: TGCGCCAGCAGCTCCAGGGGGCGAGACACAGATACGCAGTATTTT.

The chain employs TRBV7-2 and TRBJ1-1; TRBD1 matches at 7 bases. CDR1 is SGHTA, CDR2 FQGNSA, per germline. V lost 7 bases and J lost 3; bases outside the gene matches: 5. The CDR3 spans 13 residues. The DNA for the CDR3 is TGTGCCAGCAACCGACAGGGATACACTGAAGCTTTCTTT. Protein product: CASNRQGYTEAFF.

The table lists this clone with a few counts. This chain joins TRBV7-6 and TRBJ2-5; TRBD1 agrees at 9 bases. The CDR3 sequence is 15 residues long. Germline V gives CDR1 SGHVS, CDR2 FNYEAQ. V dropped 5 bases and J dropped 4; count of bases not matched to a gene: 8. CDR3 sequence reads: CASSTRTGEGETQYF. The CDR3 region has the DNA TGTGCCAGCAGCACTCGGACAGGGGAGGGAGAGACCCAGTACTTC.

V is TRBV6-1 and J is TRBJ2-5; 7 bases align to TRBD2. CDR3 size: 14 residues. Germline values: CDR1 MNHNS, CDR2 SASEGT. V gave up 4 bases and J gave up 4 bases; unmatched junction bases: 6. CDR3 amino acids: CASSARWGGETQYF. DNA for the CDR3: TGTGCCAGCAGTGCTCGATGGGGGGGAGAGACCCAGTACTTC.

The rearrangement uses TRBV5-5 and TRBJ1-5; D remains ambiguous. The CDR3 runs to 13 residues. Trimming cost V 3 bases and J 2 bases, with 6 bases left between them. Germline V lookup: CDR1 SGHKS, CDR2 YYEKEE (reference sequence). DNA of the CDR3: TGTGCCAGCAGCTCAACTGGCAATCAGCCCCAGCATTTT. Its translation: CASSSTGNQPQHF.

The chain links TRBV28 to TRBJ2-5; D perhaps matches TRBD2 (5 bases). V gave up 3 bases and J gave up 10 bases, with 18 bases separating them. The CDR3 has 14 amino acids. The germline V gene encodes CDR1 MDHEN and CDR2 SYDVKM. The CDR3 DNA sequence: TGTGCCAGCAGTTTCTCTGCTAGCTCGAGAAGCCAGTACTTC. It codes for CASSFSASSRSQYF.

The chain recombines TRBV7-6 with TRBJ1-2; D ambiguous. The CDR3 is 13 amino acids. In germline, CDR1 is SGHVS, CDR2 FNYEAQ. V was cut by 5 bases and J by 14 bases, with 21 bases left in between. The CDR3 is CASSKSGPLFWTF. Written as DNA, the CDR3 is TGTGCCAGCAGCAAAAGCGGTCCCCTCTTCTGGACCTTC.

The V call is TRBV7-6, the J call TRBJ2-7, with TRBD1 matching over 10 bases. This CDR3 region has 14 residues. CDR1 and CDR2 from the germline V gene are SGHVS and FNYEAQ. V trimming: 3 bases; J trimming: 4 bases; junction bases outside the gene matches: 3. The CDR3 DNA sequence: TGTGCCAGCAGCTTCTCGGACAGGGGGTACGAGCAGTACTTC. Residues: CASSFSDRGYEQYF.

This clone was seen a handful of times. The chain has TRBV6-5 and TRBJ2-3, with a tentative D call TRBD2 (6 bases). Trimming cost V 4 bases and J 4 bases, with 18 bases left between them. Germline V gene sequence: CDR1 MNHEY, CDR2 SVGAGI. The CDR3 length is 16 residues. CDR3 in amino acids: CASSSTGTPPPDTQYF. CDR3 nucleotides: TGTGCCAGCAGTTCCACCGGGACTCCCCCCCCAGATACGCAGTATTTT.

The CDR3 here is CASRGLAGGPNEQFF. CDR3 sequence (DNA): TGTGCCAGCAGAGGACTAGCGGGGGGTCCCAATGAGCAGTTCTTC. The J gene is TRBJ2-1, the V gene TRBV7-2; 14 bases are a match to TRBD2. Per the germline V gene, CDR1 is SGHTA and CDR2 is FQGNSA. V was pared by 6 bases and J by 6 bases, with 4 bases of the junction left unmatched. This CDR3 region has 15 residues.

The chain uses TRBV6-1 and TRBJ1-1; no firm D call. The germline CDR1 and CDR2 sequences are MNHNS and SASEGT. V was trimmed by 4 bases and J by 5 bases, leaving 14 bases between them. The CDR3 runs 14 residues. CDR3 in DNA: TGTGCCAGCAGTGTGCCCCCCCCCTATACTGAAGCTTTCTTT. It specifies CASSVPPPYTEAFF.

This clone was detected a few times. This CDR3 reads CASSFAGQGDYEQYF. The CDR3 coding sequence is TGCGCCAGCAGCTTTGCCGGACAGGGTGACTACGAGCAGTACTTC. The chain is built from TRBV5-1 and TRBJ2-7; 8 bases fit TRBD1. The CDR3 extends over 15 amino acids. After removal of 2 bases from V and 3 bases from J, the junction contained 7 bases not matched to a gene. Looked up from germline, CDR1 is SGHRS and CDR2 is YFSETQ.

V usage is TRBV2 and J usage is TRBJ2-1, with D perhaps matching TRBD2 (6 bases). The V end lost 3 bases, the J end lost 5 bases, and 8 bases lay between the germline ends. The CDR3 totals 13 residues. Looked up from germline, CDR1 is SNHLY and CDR2 is FYNNEI. CDR3 DNA: TGTGCCAGCAGTGATGGGGGGAACAATGAGCAGTTCTTC. Its translation: CASSDGGNNEQFF.

This chain joins TRBV29-1 and TRBJ1-2, with TRBD1 identical over 9 bases. Trimming removed 1 base from V and 0 bases from J; junction bases left unmatched: 6. CDR3 length: 16 amino acids. Germline V lookup: CDR1 SQVTM, CDR2 ANQGSEA. The CDR3 loop is CSVEGLGQGANYGYTF. The DNA of the CDR3 is TGCAGCGTTGAAGGGTTGGGACAGGGAGCTAACTATGGCTACACCTTC.

This sequence joins TRBV5-1 and TRBJ2-5; D may be TRBD2 (7 bases). V was trimmed by 6 bases and J by 4 bases, leaving 19 bases between them. Per the germline V gene, CDR1 is SGHRS and CDR2 is YFSETQ. The CDR3 is made up of 15 amino acids. The CDR3 DNA sequence: TGCGCCAGCACCCTCGAAGGCGGGGGCGGAGAGACCCAGTACTTC. Residues: CASTLEGGGGETQYF.

CDR3 region: CASSPDRGAEAFF. Written as DNA, the CDR3 is TGTGCCAGCTCACCGGACAGGGGTGCTGAAGCTTTCTTT. The rearrangement joins TRBV18 to TRBJ1-1; 9 bases line up with TRBD1. J lost 6 bases, V lost 3 bases, and 2 bases had no gene match. The CDR3 covers 13 residues. Germline CDR1 and CDR2: KGHSH and LQKENI.

The chain links TRBV7-2 to TRBJ2-3, with 8 bases fitting TRBD2. J lost 5 bases, V lost 5 bases, and 15 bases had no gene match. The CDR3 spans 17 residues. Germline values: CDR1 SGHTA, CDR2 FQGNSA. CDR3 sequence: CASSPPAGVPRGDTQYF. The CDR3 DNA follows: TGTGCCAGCAGCCCTCCAGCGGGAGTCCCCCGGGGAGATACGCAGTATTTT.

The chain carries TRBV9 and TRBJ2-3; 7 nucleotides agree with TRBD2. The trim removed 6 bases at V and 2 bases at J, leaving 9 bases unmatched. The CDR3 has 15 residues. Germline V gene lookup returns CDR1 SGDLS and CDR2 YYNGEE. DNA of the CDR3: TGTGCCAGCACCCTGGGGGGGATTTCCACAGATACGCAGTATTTT. Protein: CASTLGGISTDTQYF. Complete variable domain (other parts from reference TRBV9 and TRBJ2-3): DSGVTQTPKHLITATGQRVTLRCSPRSGDLSVYWYQQSLDQGLQFLIQYYNGEERAKGNILERFSAQQFPDLHSELNLSSLELGDSALYFCASTLGGISTDTQYFGPGTRLTVL.

The rearrangement links TRBV6-5 to TRBJ2-7; 7 bases line up with TRBD1. This CDR3 region has 15 residues. The J segment lost 6 bases and the V segment lost 0 bases, leaving 8 bases of the junction unmatched. CDR1 MNHEY and CDR2 SVGAGI come from the germline V gene. CDR3 loop: CASSYSGDRPLEQYF. CDR3 coding DNA: TGTGCCAGCAGTTACTCAGGGGACAGACCTCTCGAGCAGTACTTC.

J is TRBJ2-3 and V is TRBV5-1; 16 nucleotides match TRBD2. The V and J ends lost 4 bases and 5 bases, in that order; junction bases with no gene match: 7. From germline, CDR1 is SGHRS and CDR2 YFSETQ. The CDR3 extends over 17 amino acids. CDR3 sequence: CASSLGTSGGALDTQYF. The CDR3 DNA sequence: TGCGCCAGCAGCCTAGGGACTAGCGGGGGGGCCTTAGATACGCAGTATTTT.